A single sample is the source of the 25 T cell receptor beta chains below, sequenced in a study of cytomegalovirus exposure and HLA in healthy donors. The table came from immunoSEQ multiplex PCR; TCRdb's copy has only in-frame clones and leaves some out. Of over 85,000 clones detected, about 93% appear once; the ten largest clones hold around 1.2%. Specimen: PBMCs. Receptors were obtained from a woman in her thirties in good health and CMV-seropositive.

This chain joins TRBV10-3 and TRBJ2-2; 10 positions agree with TRBD2. Looked up from germline, CDR1 is ENHRY and CDR2 is SYGVKD. The CDR3 contains 14 residues. The V segment lost 7 bases and the J segment 4 bases; nucleotides outside the gene matches: 3. The DNA for the CDR3 is TGTGCCATCATGCGGACTAGCGGCACCGGGGAGCTGTTTTTT. Its translation is CAIMRTSGTGELFF.

The V call is TRBV30, the J call TRBJ2-3; D ambiguous. Trimming shortened V by 2 bases and J by 0 bases, and 3 bases separated the two germline ends. The CDR3 has 12 residues. Per germline, CDR1 GTSNPN and CDR2 SVGIG (reference sequence). The CDR3 DNA sequence: TGTGCCTGGAGTTCAAGCACAGATACGCAGTATTTT. This sequence encodes CAWSSSTDTQYF.

The chain carries TRBV29-1 and TRBJ2-3; 9 bases line up with TRBD1. The CDR3 spans 14 residues. Looked up from germline, CDR1 is SQVTM and CDR2 is ANQGSEA. With 5 bases clipped from V and 6 bases from J, the junction kept 9 bases outside the gene matches. The chain's CDR3 is CSVPWGQGSDTQYF. CDR3 nucleotide sequence: TGCAGCGTTCCTTGGGGACAGGGATCGGATACGCAGTATTTT.

This clone appeared a few times. CDR3 nucleotide sequence: TGTGCCTGGAGCGCACAAAGGCGAGGGGAAGCTTTCTTT. Amino acid sequence: CAWSAQRRGEAFF. The genes are TRBV30 and TRBJ1-1, with D hard to call. CDR3 length equals 13 residues. Between the trimmed V and J ends, which lost 3 bases and 8 bases, there was a span of 16 bases. Germline lookup yields CDR1 GTSNPN and CDR2 SVGIG (reference sequence).

V gene TRBV19 combines with J gene TRBJ2-1; 9 positions agree with TRBD2. The CDR3 sequence is 17 residues long. After removal of 6 bases from V and 6 bases from J, the junction contained 15 bases not matched to a gene. Germline lookup yields CDR1 LNHDA and CDR2 SQIVND (reference sequence). DNA for the CDR3: TGTGCCAGTAGCAAAAATCCCCTAGCGGGAAGTTTCAATGAGCAGTTCTTC. This sequence encodes CASSKNPLAGSFNEQFF. Using reference TRBV19 and TRBJ2-1 for the parts outside the CDR3, the full variable domain is DGGITQSPKYLFRKEGQNVTLSCEQNLNHDAMYWYRQDPGQGLRLIYYSQIVNDFQKGDIAEGYSVSREKKESFPLTVTSAQKNPTAFYLCASSKNPLAGSFNEQFFGPGTRLTVL.

The rearrangement joins TRBV9 to TRBJ2-3, with 7 bases matching TRBD2. Per the germline V gene, CDR1 is SGDLS and CDR2 is YYNGEE. V lost 1 base to trimming and J lost 0 bases; unmatched junction nucleotides: 2. CDR3 length: 15 amino acids. CDR3 bases: TGTGCCAGCAGCGTAAGCGGGACCAGCACAGATACGCAGTATTTT. Protein sequence: CASSVSGTSTDTQYF. Looking up the rest from reference TRBV9 and TRBJ2-3 gives the full variable domain: DSGVTQTPKHLITATGQRVTLRCSPRSGDLSVYWYQQSLDQGLQFLIQYYNGEERAKGNILERFSAQQFPDLHSELNLSSLELGDSALYFCASSVSGTSTDTQYFGPGTRLTVL.

The genes are TRBV7-9 and TRBJ2-3, with 7 bases lining up with TRBD1. Germline CDR1 is SEHNR and CDR2 is FQNEAQ (reference sequence). The trim removed 5 bases at V and 6 bases at J, leaving 14 bases unmatched. The CDR3 runs 16 residues. Here the CDR3 reads CASSVTGFLRADTQYF. CDR3 DNA sequence: TGTGCCAGCAGCGTGACAGGGTTTCTTAGGGCCGATACGCAGTATTTT.

This chain joins TRBV29-1 and TRBJ2-3; tentatively, D is TRBD2 (6 bases). This CDR3 region has 14 residues. The germline V and J ends were trimmed by 4 bases and 5 bases, with 16 bases remaining between them. In germline, CDR1 is SQVTM, CDR2 ANQGSEA. In nucleotides, the CDR3 is TGCAGCGTTGCGGTAGCGGACCTTCTAGATACGCAGTATTTT. Its translation is CSVAVADLLDTQYF.

The rearrangement joins TRBV5-1 to TRBJ1-2; 8 bases are a match to TRBD1. Germline assignment: CDR1 SGHRS and CDR2 YFSETQ. V was pared by 4 bases and J by 6 bases, with 8 bases of the junction left unmatched. This CDR3 spans 14 amino acids. The CDR3 DNA follows: TGCGCCAGCAGCGCCGGGACAGGCGAGGATGGCTACACCTTC. This sequence encodes CASSAGTGEDGYTF.

This chain joins TRBV7-2 and TRBJ2-5; D is unclear. In germline, CDR1 is SGHTA, CDR2 FQGNSA. With 5 bases removed from V and 5 bases from J, the gap between germline ends came to 12 bases. The CDR3 loop spans 13 amino acids. The CDR3 bases are TGTGCCAGCAGCGAGCTAGGTACGGAGACCCAGTACTTC. Amino acid sequence: CASSELGTETQYF.

This clone was counted a single time. The chain joins TRBV19 to TRBJ2-6, with TRBD1 identical over 7 bases. Germline CDR1 reads LNHDA; CDR2 reads SQIVND (reference sequence). J gave up 2 bases and V 3 bases, and 10 bases lay outside the gene matches. This CDR3 is built from 18 residues. The CDR3 loop is CASSMKNRGSTGANVLTF. The CDR3 DNA sequence: TGTGCCAGTAGTATGAAAAACAGGGGATCTACTGGGGCCAACGTCCTGACTTTC.

This chain uses TRBV5-4 with TRBJ2-3, with 7 positions matching TRBD1. The CDR3 totals 14 residues. Per the germline V gene, CDR1 is SGHNT and CDR2 is YYREEE (reference sequence). V was clipped by 4 bases and J by 2 bases; unmatched bases: 4. The CDR3 region has the DNA TGTGCCAGCAGCCCGGGACAGTACACAGATACGCAGTATTTT. Its protein product is CASSPGQYTDTQYF.

This clone was seen once. The rearrangement links TRBV10-3 to TRBJ2-7; perhaps TRBD1 as D (5 bases). Trimming left V 2 bases short and J 5 bases short, with 10 bases between. The germline CDR1 and CDR2 sequences are ENHRY and SYGVKD. This CDR3 region has 13 residues. Here the CDR3 reads CAISEGASNEQYF. The DNA for the CDR3 is TGTGCCATCAGTGAGGGGGCGAGCAACGAGCAGTACTTC.

This clone is medium-sized (0.01 to 0.1%) within its sample. CDR3 in amino acids: CASRIAGAGELFF. CDR3 nucleotide sequence: TGTGCCAGCAGAATAGCGGGAGCCGGGGAGCTGTTTTTT. This chain joins TRBV6-6 and TRBJ2-2; TRBD2 aligns across 9 bases. Germline CDR1 reads MNHNY; CDR2 reads SVGAGI (reference sequence). V lost 6 bases to trimming and J lost 6 bases; unmatched junction nucleotides: 2. CDR3 size: 13 residues.

The chain joins TRBV29-1 to TRBJ1-5; 9 nucleotides match TRBD1. The CDR3 is 13 amino acids. V lost 4 bases and J lost 11; bases outside the gene matches: 9. Germline V gene lookup returns CDR1 SQVTM and CDR2 ANQGSEA. The DNA for the CDR3 is TGCAGCGTTGCGACAGGGGGGGATGGGGCCCAGCATTTT. Its protein product is CSVATGGDGAQHF. The entire variable domain, with the rest obtained from reference TRBV29-1 and TRBJ1-5, is as follows: SAVISQKPSRDICQRGTSLTIQCQVDSQVTMMFWYRQQPGQSLTLIATANQGSEATYESGFVIDKFPISRPNLTFSTLTVSNMSPEDSSIYLCSVATGGDGAQHFGDGTRLSIL.

The rearrangement links TRBV12-5 to TRBJ1-2; D perhaps matches TRBD1 (6 bases). In germline, CDR1 is LGHNT, CDR2 FRNRAP. Trimming shortened V by 6 bases and J by 4 bases, and 15 bases separated the two germline ends. The CDR3 covers 14 residues. For the CDR3, the DNA is TGTGCTAGTGGCTACGCCGGGACAAGCTATGGCTACACCTTC. This gives the protein CASGYAGTSYGYTF.

This chain uses TRBV29-1 with TRBJ1-4; D is unresolved. The germline V and J ends were trimmed by 2 bases and 8 bases, with 12 bases remaining between them. Germline V gives CDR1 SQVTM, CDR2 ANQGSEA. This CDR3 is built from 13 residues. CDR3 sequence (DNA): TGCAGCGTTGAAATGCCCGGGGAGGAAAAACTGTTTTTT. This gives the protein CSVEMPGEEKLFF.

The genes are TRBV6-1 and TRBJ2-7; D is ambiguous. Deletions cut 8 bases from V and 3 bases from J, with 11 bases between. Germline values: CDR1 MNHNS, CDR2 SASEGT. This CDR3 is 12 amino acids long. CDR3 bases: TGTGCCAGCCAACCAGAATTCTACGAGCAGTACTTC. It yields the protein CASQPEFYEQYF.

CDR3 loop: CASRSEGLGTNEQFF. CDR3 nucleotides: TGTGCCAGCAGGTCTGAGGGCTTGGGGACAAATGAGCAGTTCTTC. The rearrangement uses TRBV28 and TRBJ2-1; D is possibly TRBD1 (6 bases). Trimming took 6 bases from V and 7 from J, leaving 19 bases between them. The germline gives CDR1 MDHEN, CDR2 SYDVKM. The CDR3 is made up of 15 amino acids.

The CDR3 nucleotides read TGTGCCATCAGCCAGGGGGCAGGAGAGCAGTACTTC. It yields the protein CAISQGAGEQYF. This chain links TRBV10-3 with TRBJ2-7, with 8 bases matching TRBD1. Germline V CDR1 and CDR2: ENHRY, SYGVKD. The junction had 5 bases not matched to a gene; V was cut back by 6 bases and J by 7 bases. CDR3 length: 12 amino acids.

The genes are TRBV19 and TRBJ2-1; 8 positions match TRBD2. CDR3 length: 16 residues. V lost 3 bases and J lost 4; bases outside the gene matches: 8. Per germline, CDR1 LNHDA and CDR2 SQIVND (reference sequence). This CDR3 reads CASSMSLGGAYNEQFF. The DNA of the CDR3 is TGTGCCAGTAGTATGTCTCTCGGGGGGGCTTACAATGAGCAGTTCTTC.

V and J are TRBV28 and TRBJ1-5, with no clear D. V was shortened by 10 bases and J by 0 bases, with 10 bases between the two germline ends. The CDR3 covers 13 residues. Germline CDR1 and CDR2: MDHEN and SYDVKM. CDR3 sequence: CATLRPSNQPQHF. The CDR3 nucleotides are TGTGCCACCCTACGCCCTAGCAATCAGCCCCAGCATTTT.

The V and J genes are TRBV20-1 and TRBJ1-1, with unresolved D. Trimming took 7 bases from V and 8 from J, leaving 11 bases between them. The CDR3 loop spans 10 amino acids. CDR1 and CDR2 (germline): DFQATT, SNEGSKA (reference sequence). CDR3 in amino acids: CSGNSREAFF. DNA for the CDR3: TGCAGTGGTAACAGTAGAGAAGCTTTCTTT.

The chain carries TRBV18 and TRBJ1-3; D is uncertain. The CDR3 contains 16 residues. Germline CDR1 is KGHSH and CDR2 is LQKENI. The ends were cut back, 6 bases at V and 0 bases at J, with 15 bases in the middle. The CDR3 region has the DNA TGTGCCAGCTCCCCCCGCGGGCGAGACTCTGGAAACACCATATATTTT. Its protein is CASSPRGRDSGNTIYF.

This CDR3 is CASSLARLAGYNEQFF. The CDR3 DNA follows: TGTGCCAGCAGCTTAGCGCGGTTAGCGGGATACAATGAGCAGTTCTTC. The rearrangement joins TRBV7-8 to TRBJ2-1, with 8 bases identical to TRBD2. V dropped 0 bases and J dropped 4; count of bases not matched to a gene: 5. This CDR3 comprises 16 residues. In germline, CDR1 is SGHVS, CDR2 FQNEAQ. Complete variable domain (other parts from reference TRBV7-8 and TRBJ2-1): GAGVSQSPRYKVAKRGQDVALRCDPISGHVSLFWYQQALGQGPEFLTYFQNEAQLDKSGLPSDRFFAERPEGSVSTLKIQRTQQEDSAVYLCASSLARLAGYNEQFFGPGTRLTVL.